This T cell receptor beta chain appears in the sequencing data of a study of resident and recirculating memory T cells in vitiligo. The overall study: Shave-biopsy epidermis from lesional and nonlesional skin was sequenced alongside PBMCs. Broader study findings: Sequences differed between biopsy sites and patients, suggesting private specificity.

Worth noting for this clone: As yet, its antigen is unknown.

Confetti depigmentation, marking active vitiligo, was absent in these patients. V shed 4 bases, J shed 3 bases, and the junction held 9 bases outside the gene matches. This CDR3 has 15 residues. Germline lookup yields CDR1 SGHNT and CDR2 YYREEE (reference sequence). The repertoire was sequenced with immunoSEQ multiplex PCR; TCRdb's copy has only in-frame clones and lacks some. The table has some 70,000 clones, about nine tenths seen once. The source of this sequence is a male donor with vitiligo. The specimen was blood. This chain uses TRBV5-4 with TRBJ2-5; TRBD1 matches at 7 bases. CDR3 DNA: TGTGCCAGCAGCCCGACAGGGCGCGGAAAAGAGACCCAGTACTTC. Amino acids: CASSPTGRGKETQYF.